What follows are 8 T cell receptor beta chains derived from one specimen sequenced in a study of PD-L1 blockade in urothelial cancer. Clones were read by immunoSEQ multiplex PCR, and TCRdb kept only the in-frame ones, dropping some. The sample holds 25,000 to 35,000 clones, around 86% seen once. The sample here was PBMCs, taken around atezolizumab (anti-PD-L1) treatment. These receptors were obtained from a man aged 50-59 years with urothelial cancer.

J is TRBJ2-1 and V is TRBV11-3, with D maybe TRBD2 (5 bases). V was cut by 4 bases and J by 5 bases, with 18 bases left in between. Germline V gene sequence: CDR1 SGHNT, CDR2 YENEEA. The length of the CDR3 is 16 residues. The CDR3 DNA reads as TGTGCCAGCAGCTATACGGAGGTCCCCCCTAACAATGAGCAGTTCTTC. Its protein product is CASSYTEVPPNNEQFF. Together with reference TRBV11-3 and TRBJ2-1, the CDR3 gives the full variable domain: EAGVVQSPRYKIIEKKQPVAFWCNPISGHNTLYWYLQNLGQGPELLIRYENEEAVDDSQLPKDRFSAERLKGVDSTLKIQPAELGDSAVYLCASSYTEVPPNNEQFFGPGTRLTVL.

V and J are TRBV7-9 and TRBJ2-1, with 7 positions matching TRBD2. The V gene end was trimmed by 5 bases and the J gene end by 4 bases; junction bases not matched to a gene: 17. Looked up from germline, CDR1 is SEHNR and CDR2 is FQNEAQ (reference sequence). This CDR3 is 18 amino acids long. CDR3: CASSHGRPSLSRYNEQFF. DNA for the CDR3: TGTGCCAGCAGCCACGGGAGGCCCAGCCTGTCGAGATACAATGAGCAGTTCTTC.

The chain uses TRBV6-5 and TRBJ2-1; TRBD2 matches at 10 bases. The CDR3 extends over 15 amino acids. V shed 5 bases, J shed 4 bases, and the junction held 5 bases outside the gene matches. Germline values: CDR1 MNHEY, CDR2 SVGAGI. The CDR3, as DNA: TGTGCCAGCAGTAATGGACTAGCGGCGTACAATGAGCAGTTCTTC. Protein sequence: CASSNGLAAYNEQFF.

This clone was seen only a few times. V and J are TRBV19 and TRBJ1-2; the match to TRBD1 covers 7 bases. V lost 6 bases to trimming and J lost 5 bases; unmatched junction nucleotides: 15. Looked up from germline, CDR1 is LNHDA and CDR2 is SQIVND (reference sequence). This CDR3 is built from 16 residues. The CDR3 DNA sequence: TGTGCCAGTAGCCGCACCCGGGACAGCTTCTCATATGGCTACACCTTC. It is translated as CASSRTRDSFSYGYTF.

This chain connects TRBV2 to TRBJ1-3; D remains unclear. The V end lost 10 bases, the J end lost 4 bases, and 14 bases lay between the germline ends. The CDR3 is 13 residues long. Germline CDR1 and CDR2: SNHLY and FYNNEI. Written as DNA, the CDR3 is TGTGCCATCGCCCGGTTAGCGGGAAACACCATATATTTT. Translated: CAIARLAGNTIYF.

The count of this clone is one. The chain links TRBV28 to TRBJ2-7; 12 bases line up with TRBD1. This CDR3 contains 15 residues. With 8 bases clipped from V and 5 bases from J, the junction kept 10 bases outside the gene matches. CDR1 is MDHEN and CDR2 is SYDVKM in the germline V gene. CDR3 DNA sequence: TGTGCCAGCCTGAACTCCGGGACAGGGGGCAACGAGCAGTACTTC. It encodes CASLNSGTGGNEQYF.

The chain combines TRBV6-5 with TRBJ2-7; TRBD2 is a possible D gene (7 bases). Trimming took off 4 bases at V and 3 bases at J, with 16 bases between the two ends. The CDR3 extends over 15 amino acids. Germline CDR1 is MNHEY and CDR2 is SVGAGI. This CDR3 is CASSSPRGGSYEQYF. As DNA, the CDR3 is TGTGCCAGCAGTTCCCCGAGGGGGGGGAGCTACGAGCAGTACTTC.

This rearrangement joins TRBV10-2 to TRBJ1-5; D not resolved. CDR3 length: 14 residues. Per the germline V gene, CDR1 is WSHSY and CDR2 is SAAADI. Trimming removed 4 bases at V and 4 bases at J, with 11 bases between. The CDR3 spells CASSGFLENQPQHF. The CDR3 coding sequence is TGCGCCAGCAGTGGGTTCTTGGAGAATCAGCCCCAGCATTTT.